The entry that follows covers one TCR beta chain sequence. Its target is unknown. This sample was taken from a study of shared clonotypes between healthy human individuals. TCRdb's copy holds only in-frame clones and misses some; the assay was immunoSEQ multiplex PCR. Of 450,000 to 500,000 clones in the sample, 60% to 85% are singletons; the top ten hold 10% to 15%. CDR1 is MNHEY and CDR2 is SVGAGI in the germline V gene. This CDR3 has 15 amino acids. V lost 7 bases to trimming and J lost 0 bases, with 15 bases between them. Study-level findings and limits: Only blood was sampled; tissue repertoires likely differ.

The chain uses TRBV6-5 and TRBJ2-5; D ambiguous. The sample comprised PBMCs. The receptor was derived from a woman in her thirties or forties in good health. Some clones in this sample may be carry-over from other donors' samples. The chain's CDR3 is CASNPSSAHQETQYF. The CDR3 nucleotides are TGTGCCAGCAACCCTTCCAGCGCCCACCAAGAGACCCAGTACTTC.